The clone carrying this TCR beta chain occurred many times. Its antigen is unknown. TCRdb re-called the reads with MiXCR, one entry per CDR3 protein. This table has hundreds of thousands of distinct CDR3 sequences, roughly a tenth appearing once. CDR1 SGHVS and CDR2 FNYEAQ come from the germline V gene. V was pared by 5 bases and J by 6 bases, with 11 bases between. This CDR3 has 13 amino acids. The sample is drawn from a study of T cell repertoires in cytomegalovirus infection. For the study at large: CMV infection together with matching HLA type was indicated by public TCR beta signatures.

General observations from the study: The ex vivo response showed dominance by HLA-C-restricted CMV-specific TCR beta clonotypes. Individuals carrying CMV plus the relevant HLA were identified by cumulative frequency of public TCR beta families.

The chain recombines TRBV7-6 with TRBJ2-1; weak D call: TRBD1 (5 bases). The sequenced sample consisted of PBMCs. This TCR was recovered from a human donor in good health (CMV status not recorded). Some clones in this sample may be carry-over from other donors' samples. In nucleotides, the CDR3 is TGTGCCAGCAGCCTGGACACTCTCAATGAGCAGTTCTTC. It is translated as CASSLDTLNEQFF. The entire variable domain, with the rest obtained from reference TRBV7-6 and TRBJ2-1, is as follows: GAGVSQSPRYKVTKRGQDVALRCDPISGHVSLYWYRQALGQGPEFLTYFNYEAQQDKSGLPNDRFSAERPEGSISTLTIQRTEQRDSAMYRCASSLDTLNEQFFGPGTRLTVL.